Listed below are T cell receptor beta chains from one sample, sequenced in a study of blood T cell repertoires in COVID-19. Sequencing used immunoSEQ multiplex PCR; TCRdb keeps in-frame clones, though not all of them. The table includes 65,000 to 90,000 clones, 88% detected once. Sequencing was performed on peripheral blood. The receptor source for this set is a woman older than 75 with acute or convalescent COVID-19. CDR3s include the opening cysteine and the closing phenylalanine or tryptophan. D genes are given only for firm matches. Rows may omit the clone size; those that give it use once, few, many or a size class.

j_call clone_size v_call d_call cdr3_nt cdr3_aa
TRBJ1-1 NA TRBV2 TRBD1 TGTGCCAGCAGTGGACAGGGGCGGGGAGCTTTCTTT CASSGQGRGAFF
TRBJ1-5 NA TRBV6-2/TRBV6-3 NA TGTGCCAGCAGCGACATCGTGAGCAATCAGCCCCAGCATTTT CASSDIVSNQPQHF
TRBJ1-4 once TRBV30 NA TGTGCCTGGAGTGGACAGACTTCGGCCGAAAAACTGTTTTTT CAWSGQTSAEKLFF
TRBJ1-5 NA TRBV6-6 TRBD1 TGTGCCAGCAGTTCCGGACAGGCACAAAGCAATCAGCCCCAGCATTTT CASSSGQAQSNQPQHF
TRBJ1-1 NA TRBV3-1/TRBV3-2 NA TGTGCCAGCAGCCAAGACGCAGTGAACACTGAAGCTTTCTTT CASSQDAVNTEAFF
TRBJ1-2 NA TRBV7-6 TRBD1 TGTGCCAGCAGCCGGGACAGGGGGCGCGACTATGGCTACACCTTC CASSRDRGRDYGYTF
TRBJ2-1 once TRBV7-6 NA TGTGCCAGCAGCTTAGAGAACGGAATCTTAGCGGAGAATGAGCAGTTCTTC CASSLENGILAENEQFF
TRBJ2-2 NA TRBV3-1/TRBV3-2 NA TGTGCCAGCAGCCAAGCCAGGGGTGCCGGGGAGCTGTTTTTT CASSQARGAGELFF
TRBJ1-5 NA TRBV10-3 TRBD1 TGTGCCATCAGCCGGGACAGGGACAATCAGCCCCAGCATTTT CAISRDRDNQPQHF
TRBJ2-2 NA TRBV14 TRBD1 TGTGCCAGCAGCCGGGTTACCGGGACAGGAAGCGGGGAGCTGTTTTTT CASSRVTGTGSGELFF
TRBJ2-3 NA TRBV18 TRBD1 TGTGCCAGCTCACCCGGTAGGGGGCCCACAGATACGCAGTATTTT CASSPGRGPTDTQYF
TRBJ2-1 NA TRBV6-2/TRBV6-3 NA TGTGCCAGCAGCTCCCGGGGGTGGGGACTCCTCCACAATGAGCAGTTCTTC CASSSRGWGLLHNEQFF
TRBJ1-2 NA TRBV11-2 NA TGTGCCAGCAGCTTAGATGAGTATAACTATGGCTACACCTTC CASSLDEYNYGYTF
TRBJ1-1 NA TRBV20-1 TRBD1 TGCAGTGCTAGTTGGGACAGACCCATGAACACTGAAGCTTTCTTT CSASWDRPMNTEAFF
TRBJ2-2 NA TRBV7-3 TRBD2 TGTGCCAGCAGCCTGGGGACTAGCGGACTCACCGGGGAGCTGTTTTTT CASSLGTSGLTGELFF
TRBJ1-2 NA TRBV29-1 NA TGCAGCGTTGCTGCCATGGGCGGCTACACCTTC CSVAAMGGYTF
TRBJ2-3 NA TRBV3-1/TRBV3-2 NA TGTGCCAGCAGCTACCGGGACAAGGGGGCAGATACGCAGTATTTT CASSYRDKGADTQYF
TRBJ2-1 NA TRBV3-1/TRBV3-2 TRBD2 TGTGCCAGCAGCCAAGTCGGACTAGCGGGGAATGAGCAGTTCTTC CASSQVGLAGNEQFF
TRBJ1-2 NA TRBV7-2 TRBD1 TGTGCCAGCAGCTCTCCGGACAGGCTGAGTTATGGCTACACCTTC CASSSPDRLSYGYTF
TRBJ2-4 NA TRBV5-1 NA TGCGCCAGCAGCTTGGATGAGTCTGTGCAGTACTTC CASSLDESVQYF
TRBJ2-3 NA TRBV30 NA TGTGCCTGCCGAATCCGGGGGGCCTCCACAGATACGCAGTATTTT CACRIRGASTDTQYF
TRBJ1-6 NA TRBV14 TRBD1 TGTGCCAGCAGCCAAGACAGGACAGGGGGTTCACCCCTCCACTTT CASSQDRTGGSPLHF
TRBJ2-3 NA TRBV12-5 NA TGTGCTAGTGGTTTGGTACAGGATACGCAGTATTTT CASGLVQDTQYF
TRBJ1-1 NA TRBV6-4 NA TGTGCCAGCAGCATAGACAGAAGCACTGAAGCTTTCTTT CASSIDRSTEAFF
TRBJ1-3 NA TRBV7-9 NA TGTGCCAGCAGCCCACTAGGAAACACCATATATTTT CASSPLGNTIYF
TRBJ2-1 NA TRBV7-2 TRBD1 TGTGCCAGCAGCTTAAGGGCAGGGGGCTACAATGAGCAGTTCTTC CASSLRAGGYNEQFF
TRBJ1-2 NA TRBV25-1 TRBD1 TGTGCCAGCAGTACCCGACAGGGACATGGCTACACCTTC CASSTRQGHGYTF
TRBJ2-6 NA TRBV3-1/TRBV3-2 TRBD1 TGTGCCAGCAGCCCCGGGACAGGGGTCCCTGGGGCCAACGTCCTGACTTTC CASSPGTGVPGANVLTF
TRBJ1-2 NA TRBV7-9 TRBD1 TGTGCCAGCAGCTTCCCGGGACAGGGGGCGTCTGGCTACACCTTC CASSFPGQGASGYTF
TRBJ2-2 NA TRBV2 TRBD2 TGTGCCAGCACTCCCCGGTTGGGCGGGGGGAACACCGGGGAGCTGTTTTTT CASTPRLGGGNTGELFF
TRBJ1-2 NA TRBV12-3/TRBV12-4 NA TGTGCCAGCAGTAAGGGGAAAGGGAGCTACACCTTC CASSKGKGSYTF
TRBJ1-1 few TRBV18 NA TGTGCCAGCTCACCAGGGCAGATTAACACTGAAGCTTTCTTT CASSPGQINTEAFF
TRBJ2-3 once TRBV19 TRBD1 TGTGCCAGTAGGGATTATATAGGGGGCCAGGGGGTAGATACGCAGTATTTT CASRDYIGGQGVDTQYF
TRBJ2-7 NA TRBV5-1 NA TGCGCCAGCATGCTGGCACCGAGGTCCTACGAGCAGTACTTC CASMLAPRSYEQYF
TRBJ1-1 NA TRBV2 NA TGTGCCAGCAGTGACCCGGGTTCCGGGGCTTTCTTT CASSDPGSGAFF
TRBJ1-3 NA TRBV5-3 TRBD1 TGTGCCAGAAGGGGGGACAGAATCTCTGGAAACACCATATATTTT CARRGDRISGNTIYF
TRBJ2-2 NA TRBV14 NA TGTGCCAGCAGCCAAACCGAGTCGGGAAACACCGGGGAGCTGTTTTTT CASSQTESGNTGELFF
TRBJ2-3 once TRBV7-3 NA TGTGCCAGCAGCTTAGGGGGACTTACAGATACGCAGTATTTT CASSLGGLTDTQYF
TRBJ1-2 NA TRBV19 NA TGTGCCAGTAGTATCGGAGACAGAGGAAAATATGGCTACACCTTC CASSIGDRGKYGYTF
TRBJ2-1 once TRBV19 NA TGTGCCAGTAGTCCTTCCAGGACAGTCTACAATGAGCAGTTCTTC CASSPSRTVYNEQFF
TRBJ2-3 NA TRBV21-1 NA TGTGCCAGCATCGGAGGCTCTTACACAGATACGCAGTATTTT CASIGGSYTDTQYF
TRBJ1-5 NA TRBV6-6 NA TGTGCCACCCACAGGGACAATCAGCCCCAGCATTTT CATHRDNQPQHF
TRBJ1-1 NA TRBV6-5 NA TGTGCCAGCAGCGTTACTTTGAACACTGAAGCTTTCTTT CASSVTLNTEAFF
TRBJ2-1 NA TRBV7-7 TRBD1 TGTGCTAGCAGCTTCGGGACAGAAGGGACTGAGCAGTTCTTC CASSFGTEGTEQFF
TRBJ2-2 NA TRBV11-2 NA TGTGCCAGCAGCCGCCAGCGACCTAACACCGGGGAGCTGTTTTTT CASSRQRPNTGELFF
TRBJ2-5 NA TRBV9 TRBD1 TGTGCCAGCAGCCCCCTCCCAGACAGGGGGGAGACCCAGTACTTC CASSPLPDRGETQYF
TRBJ2-5 NA TRBV19 TRBD2 TGTGCCAGTAGTATTGGCGGGGGGGCCGTAAAGACCCAGTACTTC CASSIGGGAVKTQYF
TRBJ2-2 NA TRBV27 NA TGTGCCAGCAGTTTAGGGCGGGACACCGGGGAGCTGTTTTTT CASSLGRDTGELFF
TRBJ2-3 NA TRBV7-2 TRBD2 TGTGCCAGCAGATCACTAGCGGGGGCTGATACGCAGTATTTT CASRSLAGADTQYF
TRBJ2-7 few TRBV2 TRBD1 TGTGCCAGCACCCCGGACAGGTACGAGCAGTACTTC CASTPDRYEQYF
TRBJ1-1 NA TRBV7-9 TRBD1 TGTGCCAGCAGCTTAGGAGGGACAGTTGAAGCTTTCTTT CASSLGGTVEAFF